Listed below are T cell receptor beta chains from one sample, sequenced in a study of cytomegalovirus exposure and HLA in healthy donors. The repertoire was sequenced with immunoSEQ multiplex PCR; TCRdb's copy has only in-frame clones and lacks some. This sample yields about 140,000 clones, of which approximately 80% are seen a single time; over 2% belongs to the top ten. The sequenced material came from PBMCs. These receptors came from a man aged 25-45 years in good health and CMV-seronegative. Each CDR3 is given with its conserved first and last residue. Each record gives: V gene, D gene, J gene, clone size, CDR3 DNA, CDR3 protein. The D gene is left open where the match is weak. Clone size is not always given. Where it is, it says once, few, many or a class for expanded clones.

V gene: TRBV27
D gene: TRBD2
J gene: TRBJ2-1
clone size: .
CDR3 DNA: TGTGCCAGCAGTTCGCCTAGCGGGATCAATGAGCAGTTCTTC
CDR3 protein: CASSSPSGINEQFF

V gene: TRBV5-1
D gene: TRBD2
J gene: TRBJ2-7
clone size: few
CDR3 DNA: TGCGCCAGCAGCTTGCAAGCTAGCGGGAGGAACGAGCAGTACTTC
CDR3 protein: CASSLQASGRNEQYF

V gene: TRBV5-4
D gene: TRBD2
J gene: TRBJ2-3
clone size: .
CDR3 DNA: TGTGCCAGCAGCCCCCTCGGCCCAGCGGGGGTGGATACGCAGTATTTT
CDR3 protein: CASSPLGPAGVDTQYF

V gene: TRBV7-2
D gene: TRBD2
J gene: TRBJ2-1
clone size: .
CDR3 DNA: TGTGCCAGCACCGATCCGGGACTAGCGGAATACAATGAGCAGTTCTTC
CDR3 protein: CASTDPGLAEYNEQFF

V gene: TRBV19
D gene: TRBD2
J gene: TRBJ2-1
clone size: .
CDR3 DNA: TGTGCCAGTAGAGCTGGGACTAGCGGGAGGGCCCGGGAGCAGTTCTTC
CDR3 protein: CASRAGTSGRAREQFF

V gene: TRBV5-7
D gene: TRBD2
J gene: TRBJ2-1
clone size: .
CDR3 DNA: TGTGCCAGCAGCTTGGCGGAACTAGCGGGAGGAAAAGACCGGGATGAGCAGTTCTTC
CDR3 protein: CASSLAELAGGKDRDEQFF

V gene: TRBV7-9
D gene: TRBD1
J gene: TRBJ1-5
clone size: .
CDR3 DNA: TGTGCCAGCAGCCCCTGGACAGGGCAGGGCAATCAGCCCCAGCATTTT
CDR3 protein: CASSPWTGQGNQPQHF

V gene: TRBV4-1
D gene: .
J gene: TRBJ2-5
clone size: .
CDR3 DNA: TGCGCCAGCAGCCAAGTCTGGCAGGGGGGGACCCAGTACTTC
CDR3 protein: CASSQVWQGGTQYF

V gene: TRBV4-1
D gene: .
J gene: TRBJ2-1
clone size: .
CDR3 DNA: TGCGCCAGCAGCCACGACGGGACTTCGGGTACCTACAATGAGCAGTTCTTC
CDR3 protein: CASSHDGTSGTYNEQFF

V gene: TRBV28
D gene: TRBD2
J gene: TRBJ2-7
clone size: .
CDR3 DNA: TGTGCCAGCTCGGGCAGGGGGTGGACTAGCGGGAGCCACGAGCAGTACTTC
CDR3 protein: CASSGRGWTSGSHEQYF

V gene: TRBV9
D gene: .
J gene: TRBJ2-5
clone size: .
CDR3 DNA: TGTGCCAGCAGCCTCACCCCGGGGGTCCAAGAGACCCAGTACTTC
CDR3 protein: CASSLTPGVQETQYF

V gene: TRBV4-1
D gene: TRBD2
J gene: TRBJ2-1
clone size: .
CDR3 DNA: TGCGCCAGCAGCCAAGAACGGACTAGCGTTTCGCATGAGCAGTTCTTC
CDR3 protein: CASSQERTSVSHEQFF

V gene: TRBV7-2
D gene: TRBD2
J gene: TRBJ2-5
clone size: .
CDR3 DNA: TGTGCCAGCAGCTTATCCCTAGCGGGAGGAGTAAGGACCCAGTACTTC
CDR3 protein: CASSLSLAGGVRTQYF

V gene: TRBV27
D gene: TRBD1
J gene: TRBJ2-1
clone size: .
CDR3 DNA: TGTGCCAGCCGGGGACAGCCGTACAATGAGCAGTTCTTC
CDR3 protein: CASRGQPYNEQFF

V gene: TRBV5-6
D gene: TRBD1
J gene: TRBJ2-7
clone size: .
CDR3 DNA: TGTGCCAGCAGCCTGCTCTCGACAGGGTTTCGGGCCGAGCAGTACTTC
CDR3 protein: CASSLLSTGFRAEQYF

V gene: TRBV7-9
D gene: .
J gene: TRBJ1-2
clone size: .
CDR3 DNA: TGTGCCAGCAGCTTACTTGGTTCGTTCAGGGACTATGGCTACACCTTC
CDR3 protein: CASSLLGSFRDYGYTF

V gene: TRBV5-1
D gene: .
J gene: TRBJ2-7
clone size: once
CDR3 DNA: TGCGCCAGCAGCTTGGGTACTCGCGAGCAGTACTTC
CDR3 protein: CASSLGTREQYF

V gene: TRBV9
D gene: TRBD1
J gene: TRBJ2-4
clone size: .
CDR3 DNA: TGTGCCAGCAGCGTAGAGGACAGGGATAACATTCAGTACTTC
CDR3 protein: CASSVEDRDNIQYF

V gene: TRBV5-4
D gene: TRBD2
J gene: TRBJ2-1
clone size: .
CDR3 DNA: TGTGCCAGCAGCTTTGGGGCTAGCGGAAGCTACAATGAGCAGTTCTTC
CDR3 protein: CASSFGASGSYNEQFF

V gene: TRBV28
D gene: TRBD1
J gene: TRBJ2-7
clone size: .
CDR3 DNA: TGTGCCAGCAGCCCGGGACAGACTTACGAGCAGTACTTC
CDR3 protein: CASSPGQTYEQYF

V gene: TRBV27
D gene: TRBD1
J gene: TRBJ1-5
clone size: .
CDR3 DNA: TGTGCCAGTAGAAGGAATGTTGCGGGACAGGTTCTCCAGCATTTT
CDR3 protein: CASRRNVAGQVLQHF

V gene: TRBV7-2
D gene: TRBD2
J gene: TRBJ2-3
clone size: .
CDR3 DNA: TGTGCGAGCGGGAGAAAGACAGATACGCAGTATTTT
CDR3 protein: CASGRKTDTQYF

V gene: TRBV20-1
D gene: .
J gene: TRBJ1-4
clone size: .
CDR3 DNA: TGCAGTGCAAACGGGGAAAAACTGTTTTTT
CDR3 protein: CSANGEKLFF

V gene: TRBV7-2
D gene: TRBD2
J gene: TRBJ2-1
clone size: .
CDR3 DNA: TGTGCCAGCAGCTTAATGGGGACTAGCGGGCACAATGAGCAGTTCTTC
CDR3 protein: CASSLMGTSGHNEQFF

V gene: TRBV7-9
D gene: .
J gene: TRBJ2-7
clone size: few
CDR3 DNA: TGTGCCAGCAGCTTAGGCCAGCGGTCCAGAAACTACGAGCAGTACTTC
CDR3 protein: CASSLGQRSRNYEQYF

V gene: TRBV4-1
D gene: TRBD1
J gene: TRBJ2-3
clone size: .
CDR3 DNA: TGCGCCAGCAGCCGGACACCCGGGGGACAGGGGGCGACAGATACGCAGTATTTT
CDR3 protein: CASSRTPGGQGATDTQYF

V gene: TRBV19
D gene: .
J gene: TRBJ1-3
clone size: .
CDR3 DNA: TGTGCCAGTAGCCCGCTAGGAAACACCATATATTTT
CDR3 protein: CASSPLGNTIYF

V gene: TRBV19
D gene: .
J gene: TRBJ1-6
clone size: .
CDR3 DNA: TGTGCCAGTAGTCCGGACAGCTCCTATAATTCACCCCTCCACTTT
CDR3 protein: CASSPDSSYNSPLHF

V gene: TRBV5-6
D gene: TRBD1
J gene: TRBJ1-1
clone size: few
CDR3 DNA: TGTGCCAGCAGCGGTTTACAGGGGGACACTGAAGCTTTCTTT
CDR3 protein: CASSGLQGDTEAFF

V gene: TRBV2
D gene: TRBD1
J gene: TRBJ1-6
clone size: .
CDR3 DNA: TGTGCCAGCAGTACAGGACAGGGTAGCTCACCCCTCCACTTT
CDR3 protein: CASSTGQGSSPLHF

V gene: TRBV21-1
D gene: .
J gene: TRBJ2-1
clone size: .
CDR3 DNA: TGTGCCAGCAGCAAAGCATCCGGGACAGTCTCCTACAATGAGCAGTTCTTC
CDR3 protein: CASSKASGTVSYNEQFF

V gene: TRBV5-1
D gene: .
J gene: TRBJ2-7
clone size: few
CDR3 DNA: TGCGCCAGCGCCAGGGGTTTCAACGAGCAGTACTTC
CDR3 protein: CASARGFNEQYF

V gene: TRBV20-1
D gene: .
J gene: TRBJ1-2
clone size: .
CDR3 DNA: TGCAGTGCTAGATTCTTTGGCTACACCTTC
CDR3 protein: CSARFFGYTF

V gene: TRBV7-8
D gene: TRBD2
J gene: TRBJ2-5
clone size: .
CDR3 DNA: TGTGCCAGCAAGAGCGGGGAGGAGACCCAGTACTTC
CDR3 protein: CASKSGEETQYF

V gene: TRBV9
D gene: TRBD2
J gene: TRBJ2-4
clone size: .
CDR3 DNA: TGTGCCAGCAGCCCTATAATGAGCGGGAGCATTCAGTACTTC
CDR3 protein: CASSPIMSGSIQYF

V gene: TRBV30
D gene: .
J gene: TRBJ2-5
clone size: .
CDR3 DNA: TGTGCCTTCCGGGAACATAAAGAGACCCAGTACTTC
CDR3 protein: CAFREHKETQYF

V gene: TRBV7-2
D gene: .
J gene: TRBJ1-4
clone size: .
CDR3 DNA: TGTGCCAGCAGCATAGACAGAGAAAAACTGTTTTTT
CDR3 protein: CASSIDREKLFF

V gene: TRBV11-2
D gene: .
J gene: TRBJ2-7
clone size: .
CDR3 DNA: TGTGCCAGCAGCTTAGGGGGCAGGGGAAACGAGCAGTACTTC
CDR3 protein: CASSLGGRGNEQYF

V gene: TRBV7-9
D gene: TRBD2
J gene: TRBJ2-1
clone size: .
CDR3 DNA: TGTTCCAGCAGGGGGACTAGCGGGAACAATGAGCAGTTCTTC
CDR3 protein: CSSRGTSGNNEQFF

V gene: TRBV28
D gene: .
J gene: TRBJ2-1
clone size: .
CDR3 DNA: TGTGCCAGCAGTTTGCCAGCCTACAATGAGCAGTTCTTC
CDR3 protein: CASSLPAYNEQFF

V gene: TRBV6-1
D gene: .
J gene: TRBJ1-1
clone size: few
CDR3 DNA: TGTGCCAGCAGGGGCGGGGGGCATACTGAAGCTTTCTTT
CDR3 protein: CASRGGGHTEAFF

V gene: TRBV28
D gene: .
J gene: TRBJ2-7
clone size: .
CDR3 DNA: TGTGCCAGCAGTGTGGAGGGTTACGAGCAGTACTTC
CDR3 protein: CASSVEGYEQYF

V gene: TRBV28
D gene: TRBD2
J gene: TRBJ2-5
clone size: once
CDR3 DNA: TGTGCCAGCAGTTTTAGCGGGGCGGGTGAAGAGACCCAGTACTTC
CDR3 protein: CASSFSGAGEETQYF

V gene: TRBV5-1
D gene: .
J gene: TRBJ2-2
clone size: few
CDR3 DNA: TGCGCCAGCAGCTTGGAGTCGCTAGCGAACGGGGAGCTGTTTTTT
CDR3 protein: CASSLESLANGELFF

V gene: TRBV5-4
D gene: .
J gene: TRBJ1-3
clone size: .
CDR3 DNA: TGTGCCAGCAGCCCCCGGGGGTCTGGAAACACCATATATTTT
CDR3 protein: CASSPRGSGNTIYF

V gene: TRBV6-5
D gene: .
J gene: TRBJ1-2
clone size: .
CDR3 DNA: TGTGCCAGCAGTAGGACAGTCGGTAGTAGGTACACCTTC
CDR3 protein: CASSRTVGSRYTF

V gene: TRBV27
D gene: .
J gene: TRBJ1-2
clone size: .
CDR3 DNA: TGTGCCAGCAGTCCGCAGATTTCCTATGGCTACACCTTC
CDR3 protein: CASSPQISYGYTF

V gene: TRBV28
D gene: .
J gene: TRBJ2-7
clone size: .
CDR3 DNA: TGTGCCAGCAGTCCTCTTGCGGGATCTTCTGACGAGCAGTACTTC
CDR3 protein: CASSPLAGSSDEQYF

V gene: TRBV5-5
D gene: TRBD1
J gene: TRBJ2-3
clone size: once
CDR3 DNA: TGTGCCAGCAGCTTGGCGGGGACAGCACGGGATACGCAGTATTTT
CDR3 protein: CASSLAGTARDTQYF

V gene: TRBV7-9
D gene: TRBD2
J gene: TRBJ2-1
clone size: .
CDR3 DNA: TGTGCCAGCAGGACCCTAGCGGGTGGGGTGGACAATGAGCAGTTCTTC
CDR3 protein: CASRTLAGGVDNEQFF

V gene: TRBV28
D gene: TRBD1
J gene: TRBJ1-1
clone size: few
CDR3 DNA: TGTGCCAGCAGAACCGGGACAGTCATGAACACTGAAGCTTTCTTT
CDR3 protein: CASRTGTVMNTEAFF

V gene: TRBV28
D gene: .
J gene: TRBJ2-2
clone size: .
CDR3 DNA: TGTGCCAGCAGGCCTACTACAGGGTTTAACACCGGGGAGCTGTTTTTT
CDR3 protein: CASRPTTGFNTGELFF

V gene: TRBV6-6
D gene: TRBD1
J gene: TRBJ1-3
clone size: few
CDR3 DNA: TGTGCCAGCAGTCCTTGGCAGGGGGATTCTGGAAACACCATATATTTT
CDR3 protein: CASSPWQGDSGNTIYF

V gene: TRBV11-2
D gene: TRBD1
J gene: TRBJ1-1
clone size: .
CDR3 DNA: TGTGCCAGCAGCAGCACACAGGGGGCTAAAAGCGGCACTGAAGCTTTCTTT
CDR3 protein: CASSSTQGAKSGTEAFF